Below, 12 T cell receptor beta chains from the same sample are listed, as sequenced in a study of T cells in localized non-small cell lung cancer. Using immunoSEQ multiplex PCR, the repertoire was profiled, and TCRdb retains in-frame clones only, with some absent. The repertoire holds 48,000 or so clones, with roughly 80% as singletons. Sequencing was performed on peripheral blood, taken before any cancer treatment. The receptors derive from a man aged 40 to 69 with stage I squamous cell lung carcinoma.

The chain has TRBV28 and TRBJ2-7, with 10 bases identical to TRBD2. The CDR3 loop spans 13 amino acids. Germline loops: CDR1 MDHEN, CDR2 SYDVKM. The CDR3 bases are TGTCGTGTAGCGGGGGGCGAAACCTACGAGCAGTACTTC. Translation: CRVAGGETYEQYF. The full variable domain, completed using reference TRBV28 and TRBJ2-7, is DVKVTQSSRYLVKRTGEKVFLECVQDMDHENMFWYRQDPGLGLRLIYFSYDVKMKEKGDIPEGYSVSREKKERFSLILESASTNQTSMYLCRVAGGETYEQYFGPGTRLTVT.

The chain employs TRBV6-5 and TRBJ2-1; D gene unclear. V lost 1 base and J 16 bases, leaving 11 bases between the germline ends. The CDR3 contains 11 residues. The germline V gene has CDR1 MNHEY and CDR2 SVGAGI. CDR3 nucleotides: TGTGCCAGCAGTTACTGGGGTAGTGTTTTCTTC. It encodes CASSYWGSVFF.

The CDR3 region is CAISDWSSGETQYF. Here the CDR3 DNA reads TGTGCCATCAGTGATTGGTCTAGCGGTGAGACCCAGTACTTC. This chain uses TRBV10-3 with TRBJ2-5; 7 bases line up with TRBD2. V gave up 3 bases and J gave up 5 bases; unmatched junction bases: 6. The germline CDR1 and CDR2 sequences are ENHRY and SYGVKD. CDR3 length equals 14 residues.

CDR3 sequence reads: CASSPLSTGKGYTF. CDR3 DNA sequence: TGTGCCAGCAGCCCACTTTCGACAGGGAAAGGCTACACCTTC. The chain has TRBV7-2 and TRBJ1-2, with 7 bases aligning to TRBD1. Germline V CDR1 and CDR2: SGHTA, FQGNSA. The CDR3 loop spans 14 amino acids. Trimming removed 5 bases from V and 8 bases from J; junction bases left unmatched: 11.

V usage is TRBV28 and J usage is TRBJ2-7; D is unresolved. The V and J ends lost 6 bases and 3 bases respectively, with 12 bases between them. The CDR3 sequence is 13 residues long. Germline values: CDR1 MDHEN, CDR2 SYDVKM. CDR3 DNA sequence: TGTGCCAGCAGCTTGGTCAAAAGCTACGAGCAGTACTTC. It codes for CASSLVKSYEQYF.

This clone turned up a few times. The V and J genes are TRBV30 and TRBJ1-2; maybe TRBD1 (6 bases). V lost 3 bases to trimming and J lost 4 bases, with 9 bases between them. The CDR3 spans 12 residues. Germline V gene data show CDR1 as GTSNPN and CDR2 as SVGIG (reference sequence). CDR3 loop: CAWSLDSYGYTF. CDR3 bases: TGTGCCTGGAGCTTGGACAGCTATGGCTACACCTTC.

V is TRBV5-1 and J is TRBJ2-7, with D possibly matching TRBD2 (6 bases). CDR3 length: 13 residues. V was clipped by 4 bases and J by 0 bases, with 8 bases between them. CDR1 and CDR2 from the germline V gene are SGHRS and YFSETQ. The CDR3, as DNA: TGCGCCAGCAGCGCGGGATACTCCTACGAGCAGTACTTC. This translates into CASSAGYSYEQYF.

This chain connects TRBV5-8 to TRBJ1-2, with TRBD1 identical over 7 bases. V lost 2 bases and J lost 2; bases outside the gene matches: 3. CDR3 length: 14 residues. The germline CDR1 and CDR2 sequences are SGHTS and YDEGEE. The CDR3 loop is CASSLGRGNYGYTF. The CDR3 coding sequence is TGTGCCAGCAGCTTAGGCAGGGGGAACTATGGCTACACCTTC. The full variable domain, rest sourced from reference TRBV5-8 and TRBJ1-2, is EAGVTQSPTHLIKTRGQQATLRCSPISGHTSVYWYQQALGLGLQFLLWYDEGEERNRGNFPPRFSGRQFPNYSSELNVNALELEDSALYLCASSLGRGNYGYTFGSGTRLTVV.

This clone occurred a few times. V and J are TRBV11-2 and TRBJ2-1; 11 bases line up with TRBD2. V lost 1 base to trimming and J lost 2 bases; unmatched junction nucleotides: 1. This CDR3 region has 16 residues. Germline lookup yields CDR1 SGHAT and CDR2 FQNNGV. The CDR3 DNA reads as TGTGCCAGCAGCTTAGTTAGCGGGGGGGCCTACAATGAGCAGTTCTTC. It codes for CASSLVSGGAYNEQFF.

The rearrangement joins TRBV11-2 to TRBJ1-5; 8 nucleotides match TRBD1. V lost 5 bases and J lost 4; bases outside the gene matches: 13. The germline CDR1 and CDR2 sequences are SGHAT and FQNNGV. The CDR3 loop spans 17 amino acids. The CDR3 protein is CASSAAPRTGTNQPQHF. CDR3 bases: TGTGCCAGCAGCGCCGCCCCCAGGACAGGGACTAATCAGCCCCAGCATTTT.

The gene calls are TRBV11-2 and TRBJ2-5; 7 bases match TRBD2. CDR3 length: 15 amino acids. Germline V lookup: CDR1 SGHAT, CDR2 FQNNGV. The V segment lost 6 bases and the J segment 4 bases; nucleotides outside the gene matches: 11. The DNA for the CDR3 is TGTGCCAGCAGTTTAACGGGTCTAGCGGTAGAGACCCAGTACTTC. Amino acids: CASSLTGLAVETQYF.

The gene calls are TRBV29-1 and TRBJ1-2; weak D call: TRBD1 (5 bases). Looked up from germline, CDR1 is SQVTM and CDR2 is ANQGSEA. V lost 3 bases, J lost 1 base, and 18 bases lay in between. The CDR3 has 16 amino acids. CDR3 residues: CSVESAPGIYNYGYTF. As DNA, the CDR3 is TGCAGCGTTGAGTCCGCCCCAGGGATCTATAACTATGGCTACACCTTC.